This T cell receptor beta chain came from a study of blood T cell repertoires in COVID-19. Study-wide background: The study drew acute and convalescent COVID-19 samples from the United States, Italy and Spain.

This CDR3 has 14 residues. The germline V gene has CDR1 MNHEY and CDR2 SVGAGI. V was clipped by 7 bases and J by 0 bases; unmatched bases: 5. TCRdb keeps only in-frame clones here, not all; method: immunoSEQ multiplex PCR. In the table there are around 250,000 clones, over 75% of which are singletons. This clone was recorded once. Material for sequencing was PBMCs or T cells enriched from blood (not recorded which). This receptor was identified in a woman aged 40 to 50 who had been exposed to COVID-19. This chain connects TRBV6-5 to TRBJ1-2; TRBD1 matches 7 bases. The CDR3 here is CASTGTVSNYGYTF. CDR3 nucleotide sequence: TGTGCCAGCACAGGGACAGTTTCTAACTATGGCTACACCTTC.